This T cell receptor beta chain was retrieved from a study of blood T cell repertoires in COVID-19 (dated by TCRdb to 2018 to 2021). With regard to the full study: Collaborator samples came from the United States, Italy and Spain and covered acute and convalescent phases of COVID-19. The material from the prospective study consisted of cDNA or gDNA derived from T cells, B-cell-depleted T cells, or PBMCs. Subjects who had been exposed to COVID-19, were actively infected with it, or had recovered from it provided the deeply sampled blood TCRbeta repertoires that made up the dataset. The repertoires were made available in a free public database intended to serve as a resource for research on the immune response to SARS-CoV-2. Samples came from the ongoing ImmuneRACE study (first 160 participants) plus 1,254 subjects from 6 global collaborators. The sample metadata nearly always contained a de-identified subject ID, COVID-19 status, age in years and sex. Where available, HLA class I and class II types were taken from metadata supplied by the sample provider and were not determined by assay-based typing.

Taken from cysteine to phenylalanine, the CDR3 has 17 residues. The only DNA kept is the CDR3, 51 bases in frame from the first base. Here V drops 0 bases and J drops 2 bases, and the junction holds 7 bases not matched to any gene. The germline V gene yields SGDLS for CDR1 and YYNGEE for CDR2. This clone has only a few counts. It lacks a known antigen. Base qualities were left out, and no much larger clone turns up one base away. The immunoSEQ Assay, a bias-controlled multiplex PCR, was used to amplify TCRbeta CDR3 regions from genomic DNA. The source study handled its data this way. The number of nucleated cells in each sample was estimated from the amplification of reference gene primers within the assay. Sequence reads were collapsed and filtered to measure the absolute abundance of every unique TCRbeta CDR3 rearrangement. For each sample, productive Simpson clonality was calculated as the square root of Simpson's diversity index over productive rearrangements. This immuneACCESS table, as held by TCRdb, lists in-frame sequences with V and J called but not all clones. Of the missing ones, under half trace to an unresolved V gene in checked studies; the others have no known cause. Clonal size and the V and J genes are those of that table, whereas D and trimming came from the DNA. This sample holds about 130,000 clones; roughly four fifths were observed only once. The ten largest clones capture about 10% of the sample.

The paper's findings and limits, for the study overall: The amount of clinical and demographic metadata varied by source and participant and was provided uncurated.

In the prospective study, participants were 18 to 89 years old, resided in approximately 25 geographic areas of the United States, and were enrolled through a virtual design. To assign participants to cohorts, the prospective study relied on clinical history that participants themselves reported in a screening survey and a study questionnaire. ImmuneRACE Cohort 3 recovered participants were defined by two consecutive negative NP/OP PCR tests, healthcare professional clearance, or symptom resolution. Mobile phlebotomists in the prospective study collected whole blood, serum and a nasopharyngeal or oropharyngeal swab from every participant. Prospective study participants could optionally give additional blood draws and questionnaires over a roughly 2-month period. Before DNA extraction, prospective study blood samples were shipped either frozen or at room temperature.

This sequence was found in a man aged 45-60 years who had recovered from COVID-19. The chain links TRBV9 with TRBJ2-3, with TRBD2 matching 9 junction bases. Sequenced material: PBMCs or T cells enriched from blood (not recorded which). The nucleotide sequence is TGTGCCAGCAGCGTAGCGCGGGCGGGGGGGCCCACAGATACGCAGTATTTT. Translated, it reads CASSVARAGGPTDTQYF.